This T cell receptor beta chain was retrieved from a study of T cells in Graves' hyperthyroidism and ophthalmopathy. Study-level results: Median prediction lead before ophthalmopathy onset was 6.5 months with the model. Ophthalmopathy and stable hyperthyroidism were told apart by a 13 V-J model.

RNA transcripts yielded amplified TCR beta CDR3 regions. The TCR CDR3 was amplified in a first-round RT-PCR using the HTBI primer set. TCRdb recomputed calls from the multiplex PCR reads with MiXCR, one row per CDR3 protein. Among 550,000 to 600,000 distinct CDR3 sequences listed, roughly 46% were seen once. This clonotype showed up just once. Its antigen is unidentified. Patients were excluded for uncontrolled infection, other autoimmune disease, pregnancy or lactation. On the basis of clinical symptoms, serum thyroxine and TRAb, thyroid ultrasound and orbital computed tomography, diagnoses were made. The source material was peripheral blood or thyroid tissue (not recorded which). The clonotype was recovered from an adult woman with Graves' disease, either hyperthyroidism or ophthalmopathy (not recorded which).

The DNA of the CDR3 is TGCAGCGTGGGGCACAATGAAGCTTTCTTT. Its translation is CSVGHNEAFF. V gene TRBV29-1 combines with J gene TRBJ1-1; maybe TRBD1 (5 bases). CDR1 SQVTM and CDR2 ANQGSEA come from the germline V gene. The CDR3 totals 10 residues. V was shortened by 6 bases and J by 7 bases, with 9 bases between the two germline ends.